These T cell receptor beta chains were read from a single sample in a study of T-cell reconstitution after alpha-beta-depleted transplantation in children. Via MiXCR, TCRdb re-called the PCR reads, giving one row per CDR3 protein. Seen here are 450,000 to 600,000 distinct CDR3 sequences, 13% observed once, and the top ten hold around 2%. Sequenced material: PBMCs, mostly from graft donor cells, taken 360 days after TCRalphabeta/CD19-depleted stem cell transplant. The receptors shown here come from a male patient between 10 and 17 years old who had a stem cell transplant for acute myeloid leukemia, so the T cells may come from the graft donor. The CDR3 runs from the conserved cysteine through the conserved F or W. D genes are given only for firm matches. Some rows mark clone size as missing; the rest say once, few, many or name a class of expanded clone.

V	size	D	J	DNA	CDR3
TRBV6-5	-	-	TRBJ2-7	TGTGCCAGCAGTTACGGAGGCAGAACCTACGAGCAGTACTTC	CASSYGGRTYEQYF
TRBV28	many	-	TRBJ2-1	TGTGCCAGCTCGCAATCCACTGAGCAGTTCTTC	CASSQSTEQFF
TRBV4-2	-	TRBD1	TRBJ2-7	TGTGCCAGCAGCTTCGGACAGGGGGCGCCGGACGAGCAGTACTTC	CASSFGQGAPDEQYF
TRBV5-1	few	-	TRBJ2-1	TGCGCCAGCAGCTGGGACTCTGGGTCACACAATGAGCAGTTCTTC	CASSWDSGSHNEQFF
TRBV5-5	-	-	TRBJ2-1	TGTGCCAGCAGCTTGGATCGGGGTCCCAGCGGAGAGCAGTTCTTC	CASSLDRGPSGEQFF
TRBV7-6	-	TRBD1	TRBJ1-5	TGTGCCAGCAGCTTACGGGCGGGACAGCTGAACAATCAGCCCCAGCATTTT	CASSLRAGQLNNQPQHF
TRBV7-3	many	-	TRBJ2-1	TGTGCCAGCAGCTTAACGGCTAGCCGGAGCTCCTACAATGAGCAGTTCTTC	CASSLTASRSSYNEQFF
TRBV7-3	-	-	TRBJ2-3	TGTGCCAGCAGCTTAGAGGCGGTCCTTCACCCGGATACGCAGTATTTT	CASSLEAVLHPDTQYF
TRBV11-1	many	-	TRBJ2-1	TGTGCCAGCAGCTTAGCGCCGGCTAGAAGGGTAAGCTCCTACAATGAGCAGTTCTTC	CASSLAPARRVSSYNEQFF
TRBV20-1	few	-	TRBJ1-4	TGCAGTGCCCTTACCGGGACCGGCGCTTTGAAACTGTTTTTT	CSALTGTGALKLFF
TRBV7-2	few	TRBD2	TRBJ2-1	TGTGCCAGCAGCTTAGTAGGGACTAGCGGGTCGGATGAGCAGTTCTTC	CASSLVGTSGSDEQFF
TRBV5-1	once	TRBD2	TRBJ2-7	TGCGCCAGCAGTCCTAGCGGGAGGGGGCTCTACGAGCAGTACTTC	CASSPSGRGLYEQYF
TRBV25-1	few	-	TRBJ2-7	TGTGCCAGCAGCTATTTGGACGCCGACTACGAGCAGTACTTC	CASSYLDADYEQYF
TRBV28	few	TRBD2	TRBJ2-7	TGTGCCACCCAACTAGCGGGAGACTACGAGCAGTACTTC	CATQLAGDYEQYF
TRBV15	many	TRBD2	TRBJ2-7	TGTGCCACCAGCGCCGGGGGGATTCGACTCTTCTACGAGCAGTACTTC	CATSAGGIRLFYEQYF
TRBV7-6	many	-	TRBJ2-7	TGTGCCAGCAGCCGCGGTGGGGGAAGCTCCTACGAGCAGTACTTC	CASSRGGGSSYEQYF
TRBV23-1	-	-	TRBJ2-7	TGCGCCAGCAGTCACATACCTTGCAGGGTCTACGAGCAGTACTTC	CASSHIPCRVYEQYF